This T cell receptor (beta chain) was retrieved from a study of cytomegalovirus exposure and HLA in healthy donors. Regarding this clone: Its antigen is not known.

Overall study findings and caveats: Previous analysis showed most TCR beta V segments were productive about 90% or about 30% of the time. In a later analysis, compared with equally common non-associated chains, HLA-associated beta chains were more expanded.

The V and J ends lost 0 bases and 3 bases, in that order; junction bases with no gene match: 2. The CDR3 runs 15 residues. CDR1 and CDR2 from the germline V gene are SGHRS and YFSETQ. Primers: 60 Vbeta forward and 13 Jbeta reverse. Some clones are missing from TCRdb's copy, which holds only in-frame ones; the method was immunoSEQ multiplex PCR. The sample has about 120,000 clones, approximately 75% seen once. Sequencing was performed on PBMCs. The chain is built from TRBV5-1 and TRBJ1-4; 7 positions agree with TRBD1. This sequence was found in a man aged 50 or older in good health and CMV-seropositive. CDR3 sequence: CASSLVGTANEKLFF. CDR3 sequence (DNA): TGCGCCAGCAGCTTGGTCGGGACAGCTAATGAAAAACTGTTTTTT.